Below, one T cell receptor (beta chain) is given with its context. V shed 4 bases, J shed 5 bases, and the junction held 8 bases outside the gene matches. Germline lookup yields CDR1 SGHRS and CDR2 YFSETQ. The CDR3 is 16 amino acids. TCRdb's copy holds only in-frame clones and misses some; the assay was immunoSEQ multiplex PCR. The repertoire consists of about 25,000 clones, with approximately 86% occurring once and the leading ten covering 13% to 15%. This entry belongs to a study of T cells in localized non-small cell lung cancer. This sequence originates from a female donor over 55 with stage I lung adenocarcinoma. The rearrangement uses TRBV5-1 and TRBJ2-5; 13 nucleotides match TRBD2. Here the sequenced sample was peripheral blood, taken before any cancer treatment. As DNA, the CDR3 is TGCGCCAGCAGCAGAATACTAGCGGGAGGGCCGGAGACCCAGTACTTC. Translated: CASSRILAGGPETQYF.